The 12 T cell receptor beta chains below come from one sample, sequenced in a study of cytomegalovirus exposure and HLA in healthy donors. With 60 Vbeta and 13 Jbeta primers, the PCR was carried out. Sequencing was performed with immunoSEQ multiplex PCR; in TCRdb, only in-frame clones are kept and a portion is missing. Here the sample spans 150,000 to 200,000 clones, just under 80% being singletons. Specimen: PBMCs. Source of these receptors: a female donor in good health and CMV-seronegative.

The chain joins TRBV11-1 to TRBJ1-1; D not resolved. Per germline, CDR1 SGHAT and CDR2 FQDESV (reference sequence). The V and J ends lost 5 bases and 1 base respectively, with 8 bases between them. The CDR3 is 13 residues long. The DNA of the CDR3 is TGTGCCAGCAGCACCCAGGAGAACACTGAAGCTTTCTTT. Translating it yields CASSTQENTEAFF.

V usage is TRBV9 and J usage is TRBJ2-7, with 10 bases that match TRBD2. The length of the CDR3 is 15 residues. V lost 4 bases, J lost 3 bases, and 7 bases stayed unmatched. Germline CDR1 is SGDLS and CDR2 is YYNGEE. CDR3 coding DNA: TGTGCCAGCAGCTCGAGCGGGAGGGCCGACTACGAGCAGTACTTC. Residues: CASSSSGRADYEQYF. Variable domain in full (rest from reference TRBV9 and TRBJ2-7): DSGVTQTPKHLITATGQRVTLRCSPRSGDLSVYWYQQSLDQGLQFLIQYYNGEERAKGNILERFSAQQFPDLHSELNLSSLELGDSALYFCASSSSGRADYEQYFGPGTRLTVT.

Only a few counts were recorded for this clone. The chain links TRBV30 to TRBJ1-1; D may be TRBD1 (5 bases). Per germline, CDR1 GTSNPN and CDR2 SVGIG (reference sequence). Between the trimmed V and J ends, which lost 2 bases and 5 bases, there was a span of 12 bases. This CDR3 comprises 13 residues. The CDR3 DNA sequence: TGTGCCTGGAGTCTGTCAGGGCTGACTGAAGCTTTCTTT. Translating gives CAWSLSGLTEAFF.

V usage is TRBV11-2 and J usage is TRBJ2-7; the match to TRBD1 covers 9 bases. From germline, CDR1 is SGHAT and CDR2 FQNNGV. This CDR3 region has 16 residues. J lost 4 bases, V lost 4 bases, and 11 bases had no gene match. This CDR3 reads CASSYTGTGLLYEQYF. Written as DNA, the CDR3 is TGTGCCAGCAGCTACACCGGGACAGGGCTATTATACGAGCAGTACTTC.

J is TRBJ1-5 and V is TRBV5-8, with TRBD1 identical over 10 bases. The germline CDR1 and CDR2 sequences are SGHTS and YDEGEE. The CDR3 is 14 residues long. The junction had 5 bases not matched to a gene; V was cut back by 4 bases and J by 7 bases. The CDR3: CASSPGTGVQPQHF. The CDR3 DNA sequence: TGTGCCAGCAGCCCGGGGACAGGGGTCCAGCCCCAGCATTTT. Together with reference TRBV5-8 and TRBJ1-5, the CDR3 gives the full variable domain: EAGVTQSPTHLIKTRGQQATLRCSPISGHTSVYWYQQALGLGLQFLLWYDEGEERNRGNFPPRFSGRQFPNYSSELNVNALELEDSALYLCASSPGTGVQPQHFGDGTRLSIL.

The CDR3 region is CASSYRDRGPNEQYF. The CDR3 nucleotides read TGTGCCAGCAGCTACCGGGACAGGGGACCCAACGAGCAGTACTTC. V and J are TRBV7-9 and TRBJ2-7; TRBD1 aligns across 10 bases. CDR1 is SEHNR and CDR2 is FQNEAQ in the germline V gene (reference sequence). Unmatched junction bases numbered 8, after V lost 4 bases and J lost 5 bases. This CDR3 contains 15 residues. Full variable domain (rest looked up from reference TRBV7-9 and TRBJ2-7): DTGVSQNPRHKITKRGQNVTFRCDPISEHNRLYWYRQTLGQGPEFLTYFQNEAQLEKSRLLSDRFSAERPKGSFSTLEIQRTEQGDSAMYLCASSYRDRGPNEQYFGPGTRLTVT.

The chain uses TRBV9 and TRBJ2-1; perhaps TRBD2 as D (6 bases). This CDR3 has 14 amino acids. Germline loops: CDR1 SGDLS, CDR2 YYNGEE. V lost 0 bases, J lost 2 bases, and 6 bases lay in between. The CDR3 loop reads CASSVAGAYNEQFF. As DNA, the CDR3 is TGTGCCAGCAGCGTAGCGGGGGCCTACAATGAGCAGTTCTTC.

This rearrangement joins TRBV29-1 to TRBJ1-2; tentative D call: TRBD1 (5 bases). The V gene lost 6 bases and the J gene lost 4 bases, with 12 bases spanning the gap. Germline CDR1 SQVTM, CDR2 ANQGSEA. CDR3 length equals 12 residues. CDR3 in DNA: TGCAGCGTCTGGGGGGGAGGCTATGGCTACACCTTC. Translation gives CSVWGGGYGYTF.

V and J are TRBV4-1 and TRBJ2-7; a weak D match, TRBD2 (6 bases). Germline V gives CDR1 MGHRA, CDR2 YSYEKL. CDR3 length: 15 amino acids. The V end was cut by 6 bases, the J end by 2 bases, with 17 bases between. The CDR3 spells CASRPLTTSAYEQYF. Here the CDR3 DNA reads TGCGCCAGCAGACCCTTGACGACTAGTGCCTACGAGCAGTACTTC.

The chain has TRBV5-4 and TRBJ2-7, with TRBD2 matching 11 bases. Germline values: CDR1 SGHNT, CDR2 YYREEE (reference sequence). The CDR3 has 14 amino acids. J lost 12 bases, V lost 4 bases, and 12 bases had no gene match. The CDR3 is CASSVSGGDNVRYF. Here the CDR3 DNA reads TGTGCCAGCAGCGTTAGCGGGGGGGACAACGTTCGGTACTTC.

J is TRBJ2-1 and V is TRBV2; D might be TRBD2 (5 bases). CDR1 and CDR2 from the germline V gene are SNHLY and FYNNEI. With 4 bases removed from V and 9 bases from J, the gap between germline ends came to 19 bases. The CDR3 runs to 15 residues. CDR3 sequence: CASSGLGRGIAEQFF. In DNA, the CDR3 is TGTGCCAGCAGTGGTTTAGGCCGGGGAATCGCTGAGCAGTTCTTC.

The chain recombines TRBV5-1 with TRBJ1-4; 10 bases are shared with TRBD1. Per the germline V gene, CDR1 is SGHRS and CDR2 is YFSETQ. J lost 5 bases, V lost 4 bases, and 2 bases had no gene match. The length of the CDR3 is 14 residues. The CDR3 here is CASSRDRGNEKLFF. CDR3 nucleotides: TGCGCCAGCAGCAGGGACAGGGGAAATGAAAAACTGTTTTTT.